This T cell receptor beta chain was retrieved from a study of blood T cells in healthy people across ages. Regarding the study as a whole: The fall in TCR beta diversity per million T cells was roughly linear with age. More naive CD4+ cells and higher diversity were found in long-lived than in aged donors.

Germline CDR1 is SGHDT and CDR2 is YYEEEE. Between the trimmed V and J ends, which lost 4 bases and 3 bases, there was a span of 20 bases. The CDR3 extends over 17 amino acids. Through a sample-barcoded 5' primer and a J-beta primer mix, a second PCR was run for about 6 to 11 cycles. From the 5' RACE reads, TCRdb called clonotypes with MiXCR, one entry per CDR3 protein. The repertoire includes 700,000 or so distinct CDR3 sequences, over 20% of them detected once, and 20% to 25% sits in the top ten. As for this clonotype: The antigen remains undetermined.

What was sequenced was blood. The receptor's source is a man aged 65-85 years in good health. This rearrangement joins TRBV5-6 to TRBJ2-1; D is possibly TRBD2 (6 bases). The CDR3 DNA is TGTGCCAGCAGCCCCACCTTCTCTAGCGTTTACTACAATGAGCAGTTCTTC. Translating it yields CASSPTFSSVYYNEQFF.